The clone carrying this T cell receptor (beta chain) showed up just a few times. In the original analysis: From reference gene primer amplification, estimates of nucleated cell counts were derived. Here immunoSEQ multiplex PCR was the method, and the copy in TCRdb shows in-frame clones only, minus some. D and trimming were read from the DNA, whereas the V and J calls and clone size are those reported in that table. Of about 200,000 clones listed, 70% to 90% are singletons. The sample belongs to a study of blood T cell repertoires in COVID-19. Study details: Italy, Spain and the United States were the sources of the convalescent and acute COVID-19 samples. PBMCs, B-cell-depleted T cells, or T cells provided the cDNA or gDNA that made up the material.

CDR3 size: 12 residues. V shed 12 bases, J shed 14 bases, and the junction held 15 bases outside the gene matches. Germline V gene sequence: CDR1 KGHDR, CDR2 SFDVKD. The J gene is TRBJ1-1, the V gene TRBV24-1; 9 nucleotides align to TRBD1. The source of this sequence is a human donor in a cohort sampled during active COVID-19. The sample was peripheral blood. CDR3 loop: CASASGTGKVFF. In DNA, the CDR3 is TGTGCCTCCGCCTCCGGGACAGGGAAGGTATTCTTT.